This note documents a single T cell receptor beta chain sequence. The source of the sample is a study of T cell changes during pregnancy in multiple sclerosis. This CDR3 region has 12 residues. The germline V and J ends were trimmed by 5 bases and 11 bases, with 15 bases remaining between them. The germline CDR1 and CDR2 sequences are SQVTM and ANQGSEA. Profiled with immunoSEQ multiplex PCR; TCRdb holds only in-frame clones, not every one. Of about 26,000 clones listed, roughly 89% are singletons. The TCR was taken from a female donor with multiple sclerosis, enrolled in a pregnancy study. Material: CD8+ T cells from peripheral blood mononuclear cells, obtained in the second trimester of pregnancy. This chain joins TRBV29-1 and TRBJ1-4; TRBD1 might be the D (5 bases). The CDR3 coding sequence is TGCAGCGTTCTGGGGCTCCAAGGGAAACTGTTTTTT. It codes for CSVLGLQGKLFF.